This T cell receptor beta chain was captured by sequencing in a study of blood T cell repertoires in COVID-19 (dated by TCRdb to the early 2020s). In the study overall: Recovered participants in ImmuneRACE Cohort 3 were defined as having two consecutive negative NP/OP PCR tests, clearance from a healthcare professional, or resolution of symptoms. Collaborator samples came from the United States, Italy and Spain and covered acute and convalescent phases of COVID-19. The material from the prospective study consisted of cDNA or gDNA derived from T cells, B-cell-depleted T cells, or PBMCs. Subjects who had been exposed to COVID-19, were actively infected with it, or had recovered from it provided the deeply sampled blood TCRbeta repertoires that made up the dataset. The repertoires were released in a freely available public database meant as a resource for research on the immune response to SARS-CoV-2. The samples were drawn from the first 160 participants of the ongoing ImmuneRACE study and from some 1,300 subjects provided by 6 global collaborators. Nearly every sample came with metadata listing a de-identified subject ID, COVID-19 status, age in years and sex. Where HLA class I and class II types were available, the types were taken from metadata supplied by the sample provider, not from assay-based typing.

The germline ends are 12 bases apart after V is trimmed by 3 bases and J by 4 bases. From its cysteine to its phenylalanine, the CDR3 spans 14 amino acids. Only the CDR3 portion is preserved as DNA: 42 bases, with reading frame beginning at the first base. As encoded in the germline V gene (reference sequence), CDR1 is LNHDA while CDR2 is SQIVND. The paper's findings and limits, for the study overall: The quantity of clinical and demographic metadata differed by source and by participant and was supplied without curation.

A word on this clone: Which antigen it targets is not known. No base quality information exists; no much larger clone differs at one position.

TCRbeta CDR3 regions were amplified from genomic DNA by means of the immunoSEQ Assay, a bias-controlled multiplex PCR. The paper's data handling went like this. Nucleated cell counts per sample were estimated from amplification of reference gene primers within the assay. To quantify the absolute abundance of each unique TCRbeta CDR3 rearrangement, sequence reads were collapsed and filtered. Productive Simpson clonality was computed per sample as the square root of Simpson's diversity index over productive rearrangements. TCRdb limited this immuneACCESS table to in-frame rearrangements with V and J called. A share of clones is missing; checked studies link under half to unresolved V genes, and the rest is unexplained. V, J and clone size reflect that table, while D and trimming were determined from the DNA. The sample profile shows some 200,000 clones; 87% of them were found once. Of the sample, about 7% falls within the top ten clones.

Enrolling through a virtual design, the prospective study's participants ranged in age from about 18 to 100 years and lived across roughly 24 United States geographic areas. Cohort assignment in the prospective study relied on participant-reported clinical history from a screening survey and a study questionnaire. In the prospective study, whole blood, serum and a nasopharyngeal or oropharyngeal swab were collected from each participant by mobile phlebotomists. Over an approximately two-month period, participants in the prospective study had the option of providing additional blood draws and questionnaires. Prospective study blood samples were shipped either frozen or at room temperature before DNA extraction.

The V and J genes are TRBV19 and TRBJ2-5; the best D guess is TRBD2, with 5 bases matching. The source is a man aged 25 to 45 in a cohort exposed to, infected with or recovered from COVID-19 (not recorded which). Input material: PBMCs or T cells enriched from blood (not recorded which). The DNA sequence is TGTGCCAGTAGTATTAGCGCTGGAGGAGAGACCCAGTACTTC. It is translated as CASSISAGGETQYF.